The TCR beta chain under discussion was sequenced for a study of T cells in localized non-small cell lung cancer. Study-wide results and caveats: The highest T cell clonality was in uninvolved adjacent lung, above tumor.

Only in-frame clones appear in the TCRdb table, and some are missing; sequencing was by immunoSEQ multiplex PCR. The sample has 27,000 or so clones, roughly 80% seen once. Germline V CDR1 and CDR2: SGHRS, YFSETQ. The V gene end was trimmed by 3 bases and the J gene end by 6 bases; junction bases not matched to a gene: 15. The CDR3 has 16 residues. Note on this clone: Its specificity is unknown.

This specimen consisted of peripheral blood, obtained before any cancer treatment. V is TRBV5-1 and J is TRBJ2-7, with 7 bases fitting TRBD2. The clonotype originates from a woman between 40 and 69 years old with stage I lung adenocarcinoma. CDR3 amino acids: CASSSGGSAYGGEQYF. In nucleotides, the CDR3 is TGCGCCAGCAGCTCCGGCGGGAGTGCCTACGGGGGCGAGCAGTACTTC.